This T cell receptor (beta chain) was obtained from a study of response to subunit inactivated influenza vaccine. TCRdb independently ran MiXCR on the RT-PCR reads; one entry per CDR3 protein. The table shows just over 300,000 distinct CDR3 sequences, with about 20% occurring only once. Study-wide results and limits: Researchers suggested that each seasonal influenza vaccination recruits few new T cells.

The CDR3 spans 13 residues. From germline, CDR1 is ENHRY and CDR2 SYGVKD. V lost 0 bases and J lost 5, with 7 bases in between. Concerning this clonotype itself: Its antigen remains unknown.

The sequence came from a man aged 45 to 70 who received an inactivated influenza vaccine. The sample here was PBMCs from blood, taken about 20 months after vaccination. V and J are TRBV10-3 and TRBJ2-5; tentatively, D is TRBD1 or TRBD2 (5 bases each). The CDR3 bases are TGTGCCATCAGTGAGTCGGGGGTGGAGACCCAGTACTTC. Translating gives CAISESGVETQYF.